The 20 T cell receptor beta chains presented below share a single source sample, sequenced in a study of cytomegalovirus exposure and HLA in healthy donors. Sequenced by immunoSEQ multiplex PCR; TCRdb stores in-frame clones only, minus some. The sample includes roughly 150,000 clones, about 88% of them seen just once. The sequencing input was PBMCs. These receptor sequences come from a woman between 18 and 29 years old in good health and CMV-seronegative.

This chain uses TRBV30 with TRBJ2-1, with 8 bases identical to TRBD2. CDR3 length: 15 amino acids. The V segment lost 1 base and the J segment 4 bases; nucleotides outside the gene matches: 6. The V gene's germline CDR1 is GTSNPN and CDR2 SVGIG (reference sequence). CDR3 region: CAWSGAVAGYNEQFF. Here the CDR3 DNA reads TGTGCCTGGAGTGGAGCGGTAGCGGGGTACAATGAGCAGTTCTTC.

The gene calls are TRBV2 and TRBJ1-5; the match to TRBD1 covers 9 bases. Per germline, CDR1 SNHLY and CDR2 FYNNEI. With 8 bases clipped from V and 6 bases from J, the junction kept 11 bases outside the gene matches. There are 15 residues in the CDR3. CDR3 sequence (DNA): TGTGCCAGCGGAGGGGGACAGGGATCGGCTCAGCCCCAGCATTTT. Protein: CASGGGQGSAQPQHF.

The chain joins TRBV27 to TRBJ2-7; TRBD2 might be the D (5 bases). CDR1 is MNHEY and CDR2 is SMNVEV in the germline V gene (reference sequence). The CDR3 has 13 amino acids. V shed 5 bases and J shed 0 bases, with 8 bases lying between them. CDR3 loop: CASSLDFSYEQYF. CDR3 coding DNA: TGTGCCAGCAGTCTGGACTTCTCCTACGAGCAGTACTTC.

This clone was seen a single time. The J gene is TRBJ1-2, the V gene TRBV19; weak D call: TRBD1 (6 bases). Trimming removed 5 bases from V and 5 bases from J, with 27 bases in between. The germline V gene encodes CDR1 LNHDA and CDR2 SQIVND (reference sequence). There are 18 residues in the CDR3. The chain's CDR3 is CASSLSWTARKQLYGYTF. The CDR3 DNA follows: TGTGCCAGTAGTTTATCTTGGACAGCGCGTAAGCAACTTTATGGCTACACCTTC. Filled out from reference TRBV19 and TRBJ1-2, the complete variable domain reads DGGITQSPKYLFRKEGQNVTLSCEQNLNHDAMYWYRQDPGQGLRLIYYSQIVNDFQKGDIAEGYSVSREKKESFPLTVTSAQKNPTAFYLCASSLSWTARKQLYGYTFGSGTRLTVV.

This rearrangement joins TRBV7-9 to TRBJ2-7; possible D gene TRBD1, 5 bases. The CDR3 is 14 amino acids. CDR1 SEHNR and CDR2 FQNEAQ come from the germline V gene (reference sequence). The V end was cut by 4 bases, the J end by 2 bases, with 12 bases between. The CDR3 coding sequence is TGTGCCAGCAGCTCAGCCAGGGTTGCCTACGAGCAGTACTTC. Amino acid sequence: CASSSARVAYEQYF. The whole variable domain, filled in from reference TRBV7-9 and TRBJ2-7, reads DTGVSQNPRHKITKRGQNVTFRCDPISEHNRLYWYRQTLGQGPEFLTYFQNEAQLEKSRLLSDRFSAERPKGSFSTLEIQRTEQGDSAMYLCASSSARVAYEQYFGPGTRLTVT.

This chain connects TRBV6-6 to TRBJ2-3; 8 positions agree with TRBD2. CDR3 length equals 15 residues. Losses at the gene ends were 6 bases for V and 1 base for J; bases not matched to a gene: 6. CDR1 is MNHNY, CDR2 SVGAGI, per germline (reference sequence). CDR3 region: CASSPPGGGTDTQYF. The CDR3 nucleotides are TGTGCCAGCAGCCCTCCCGGGGGGGGCACAGATACGCAGTATTTT.

Comments on this clone: The junction does not match germline at one end; this may be a read error. This chain connects TRBV5-6 to TRBJ2-3; 9 bases line up with TRBD2. The CDR3 covers 15 residues. Germline V CDR1 and CDR2: SGHDT, YYEEEE. DNA of the CDR3: TGTGCCAGCAGCCTTGGGGGGGTAGCGGGAGATCCGCAGTATTTT. This codes for CASSLGGVAGDPQYF.

The V gene is TRBV12-5, the J gene TRBJ1-2, with 8 positions matching TRBD1. The CDR3 length is 15 residues. CDR1 is LGHNT, CDR2 FRNRAP, per germline. V gave up 5 bases and J gave up 4 bases; unmatched junction bases: 9. The CDR3, as DNA: TGTGCTAGTGGTCCCACAGGGGGACCTTTCTATGGCTACACCTTC. Its translation: CASGPTGGPFYGYTF.

The chain employs TRBV2 and TRBJ2-3; tentative D call: TRBD2 (6 bases). Germline CDR1 and CDR2: SNHLY and FYNNEI. The CDR3 has 15 amino acids. The germline V and J ends were trimmed by 2 bases and 2 bases, with 11 bases remaining between them. CDR3: CASSEQTSFTDTQYF. CDR3 bases: TGTGCCAGCAGTGAACAAACTAGCTTCACAGATACGCAGTATTTT.

This clone was counted once. This chain joins TRBV5-1 and TRBJ1-1, with 8 bases fitting TRBD1. The J segment lost 11 bases and the V segment lost 0 bases, leaving 12 bases of the junction unmatched. Germline-derived CDR1 and CDR2 are SGHRS and YFSETQ. The CDR3 runs to 15 residues. This CDR3 is CASSLADRGWGWAFF. CDR3 in DNA: TGCGCCAGCAGCTTGGCCGACAGGGGATGGGGTTGGGCTTTCTTT.

The rearrangement links TRBV11-2 to TRBJ2-3; a weak D match, TRBD2 (5 bases). The CDR3 contains 15 residues. V lost 0 bases and J 9 bases, leaving 16 bases between the germline ends. The germline V gene encodes CDR1 SGHAT and CDR2 FQNNGV. The CDR3 DNA reads as TGTGCCAGCAGCTTAGATGGGAGTAACCGAAAGACGCAGTATTTT. Translated: CASSLDGSNRKTQYF.

The V and J genes are TRBV6-5 and TRBJ2-7; TRBD2 matches 11 bases. CDR3 size: 16 residues. Losses at the gene ends were 0 bases for V and 2 bases for J; bases not matched to a gene: 3. Germline assignment: CDR1 MNHEY and CDR2 SVGAGI. As DNA, the CDR3 is TGTGCCAGCAGTTACTCGACTAGCGGGATTCCCTACGAGCAGTACTTC. Translating gives CASSYSTSGIPYEQYF.

This rearrangement joins TRBV2 to TRBJ2-1, with D unclear. The CDR3 contains 18 residues. V was cut by 3 bases and J by 2 bases, with 20 bases left in between. Germline V gene lookup returns CDR1 SNHLY and CDR2 FYNNEI. The CDR3 reads CASSEPLSWLRAYNEQFF. The CDR3 DNA is TGTGCCAGCAGTGAGCCTCTGTCTTGGCTACGGGCCTACAATGAGCAGTTCTTC.

The table lists this clone with a few counts. The CDR3 region is CASKSPTNRDTEAFF. DNA of the CDR3: TGTGCCAGCAAATCGCCTACGAACAGGGACACTGAAGCTTTCTTT. This chain uses TRBV2 with TRBJ1-1, with a tentative D call TRBD1 (6 bases). The germline V gene encodes CDR1 SNHLY and CDR2 FYNNEI. V gave up 7 bases and J gave up 3 bases, with 18 bases separating them. The CDR3 sequence is 15 residues long. Together with reference TRBV2 and TRBJ1-1, the CDR3 gives the full variable domain: EPEVTQTPSHQVTQMGQEVILRCVPISNHLYFYWYRQILGQKVEFLVSFYNNEISEKSEIFDDQFSVERPDGSNFTLKIRSTKLEDSAMYFCASKSPTNRDTEAFFGQGTRLTVV.

The chain joins TRBV2 to TRBJ2-3; D might be TRBD2 (5 bases). Trimming left V 3 bases short and J 3 bases short, with 13 bases between. CDR1 and CDR2 from the germline V gene are SNHLY and FYNNEI. The CDR3 consists of 15 residues. Here the CDR3 DNA reads TGTGCCAGCAGTGACGAGGGCGTTGGGACAGATACGCAGTATTTT. Translated: CASSDEGVGTDTQYF.

The rearrangement uses TRBV7-2 and TRBJ2-7, with D perhaps matching TRBD1 (6 bases). CDR1 is SGHTA, CDR2 FQGNSA, per germline. The CDR3 runs 14 residues. Trimming pared 3 bases from V and 2 bases from J, leaving 11 bases between. The CDR3, as DNA: TGTGCCAGCAGCTTTGGGACAACGACCTACGAGCAGTACTTC. Its translation: CASSFGTTTYEQYF. Based on the CDR3 plus reference TRBV7-2 and TRBJ2-7, the full variable domain is GAGVSQSPSNKVTEKGKDVELRCDPISGHTALYWYRQSLGQGLEFLIYFQGNSAPDKSGLPSDRFSAERTGGSVSTLTIQRTQQEDSAVYLCASSFGTTTYEQYFGPGTRLTVT.

This clone was observed once. V and J are TRBV10-3 and TRBJ2-2; tentatively, D is TRBD2 (5 bases). V was pared by 7 bases and J by 3 bases, with 18 bases between. This CDR3 is built from 16 residues. Germline values: CDR1 ENHRY, CDR2 SYGVKD. This CDR3 is CAINSRLASDTGELFF. In DNA, the CDR3 is TGTGCCATCAACTCTAGGCTAGCCTCCGACACCGGGGAGCTGTTTTTT.

The chain links TRBV19 to TRBJ2-7, with 9 bases matching TRBD1. Germline-derived CDR1 and CDR2 are LNHDA and SQIVND (reference sequence). This CDR3 has 17 amino acids. V lost 4 bases, J lost 2 bases, and 12 bases stayed unmatched. The CDR3 sequence is CASSSGGGTGQTYEQYF. CDR3 coding DNA: TGTGCCAGTAGTAGCGGGGGAGGGACAGGGCAGACCTACGAGCAGTACTTC.

V usage is TRBV2 and J usage is TRBJ2-6; D perhaps matches TRBD2 (6 bases). In germline, CDR1 is SNHLY, CDR2 FYNNEI. Trimming pared 3 bases from V and 2 bases from J, leaving 8 bases between. The CDR3 extends over 15 amino acids. The CDR3 DNA reads TGTGCCAGCAGTGAGTGGGGGGCTGGGGCCAACGTCCTGACTTTC. Its translation is CASSEWGAGANVLTF.

The chain employs TRBV30 and TRBJ1-6; no definite D call. The CDR3 is made up of 12 amino acids. The germline V gene has CDR1 GTSNPN and CDR2 SVGIG (reference sequence). V was pared by 2 bases and J by 9 bases, with 8 bases between. DNA of the CDR3: TGTGCCTGGAGTCAGGCGATTTCACCCCTCCACTTT. As protein: CAWSQAISPLHF.